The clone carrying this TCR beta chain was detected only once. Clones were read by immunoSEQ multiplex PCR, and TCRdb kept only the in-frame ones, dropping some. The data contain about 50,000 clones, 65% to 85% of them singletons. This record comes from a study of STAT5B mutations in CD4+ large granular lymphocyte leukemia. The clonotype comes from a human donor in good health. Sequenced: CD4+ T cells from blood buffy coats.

The CDR3 protein is CASGRQGSYEQYF. The CDR3 nucleotides read TGTGCTAGTGGTCGACAGGGCTCCTACGAGCAGTACTTC. The chain links TRBV12-5 to TRBJ2-7, with 7 bases lining up with TRBD1. The CDR3 extends over 13 amino acids. The ends lost 5 bases at V and 0 bases at J; junction bases unmatched: 1. Germline CDR1 is LGHNT and CDR2 is FRNRAP.